These 21 T cell receptor beta chains were sequenced from one sample in a study of blood T cell repertoires in COVID-19. The protocol was immunoSEQ multiplex PCR, while the TCRdb copy is restricted to in-frame clones and leaves out a portion. The repertoire holds 250,000 to 350,000 clones, with 80% to 90% as singletons. The sequencing sample was made of peripheral blood. The source of these receptors is a young man with acute or convalescent COVID-19.

The sample holds one count of this clone. V gene TRBV28 combines with J gene TRBJ2-7, with TRBD2 matching over 10 bases. Trimming at V came to 5 bases and at J to 5 bases, leaving 12 bases not matched to a gene. The CDR3 contains 16 residues. The germline CDR1 and CDR2 sequences are MDHEN and SYDVKM. The chain's CDR3 is CASSAWEAGGPHEQYF. The CDR3 nucleotides are TGTGCCAGCAGTGCCTGGGAAGCGGGAGGGCCCCACGAGCAGTACTTC.

The chain has TRBV6-5 and TRBJ1-1; no reliable D call. The V and J ends lost 2 bases and 10 bases respectively, with 20 bases between them. CDR3 length: 15 amino acids. Looked up from germline, CDR1 is MNHEY and CDR2 is SVGAGI. CDR3 sequence (DNA): TGTGCCAGCAGTTACACTAAGGAAAATTTCGGTCGAGCTTTCTTT. Its protein product is CASSYTKENFGRAFF.

This rearrangement joins TRBV19 to TRBJ1-3; D ambiguous. The V gene lost 7 bases and the J gene lost 0 bases, with 16 bases spanning the gap. CDR1 is LNHDA and CDR2 is SQIVND in the germline V gene (reference sequence). The CDR3 spans 16 residues. CDR3 bases: TGTGCCAGTACGCACCCAACGTACAGCTCTGGAAACACCATATATTTT. Protein sequence: CASTHPTYSSGNTIYF.

The J gene is TRBJ2-5, the V gene TRBV6-5; TRBD2 matches 10 bases. The CDR3 spans 16 residues. The germline CDR1 and CDR2 sequences are MNHEY and SVGAGI. The trim removed 2 bases at V and 6 bases at J, leaving 9 bases unmatched. CDR3 sequence (DNA): TGTGCCAGCAGTTACCATGCAGCGGGGGGGCCAAAGACCCAGTACTTC. It is translated as CASSYHAAGGPKTQYF.

V usage is TRBV9 and J usage is TRBJ1-4, with TRBD1 as a possible D gene (6 bases). Trimming pared 5 bases from V and 3 bases from J, leaving 14 bases between. Per germline, CDR1 SGDLS and CDR2 YYNGEE. The CDR3 consists of 15 residues. This CDR3 reads CASRATGLANEKLFF. The DNA of the CDR3 is TGTGCCAGCAGAGCAACAGGGTTGGCTAATGAAAAACTGTTTTTT.

The chain has TRBV9 and TRBJ2-1, with D perhaps matching TRBD2 (6 bases). From germline, CDR1 is SGDLS and CDR2 YYNGEE. The CDR3 contains 17 residues. V lost 0 bases to trimming and J lost 8 bases, with 21 bases between them. The CDR3 DNA follows: TGTGCCAGCAGCGTAGCCGGGGGTGGGCAGTTCGGGGATGAGCAGTTCTTC. Its translation is CASSVAGGGQFGDEQFF.

The rearrangement uses TRBV9 and TRBJ2-2, with D maybe TRBD2 (5 bases). The CDR3 is made up of 14 amino acids. Trimming left V 6 bases short and J 4 bases short, with 13 bases between. Germline-derived CDR1 and CDR2 are SGDLS and YYNGEE. CDR3 loop: CASKRTGGTGELFF. CDR3 bases: TGTGCCAGCAAGCGGACCGGCGGCACCGGGGAGCTGTTTTTT.

Regarding this clone: The germline gene is not matched at one end of the junction; a read error may be the cause. The identical CDR3 is also encoded by other nucleotide sequences in the sample. The rearrangement links TRBV10-1 to TRBJ2-3; 9 nucleotides align to TRBD2. The CDR3 length is 14 residues. Germline V gene data show CDR1 as WNHNN and CDR2 as SYGVQD (reference sequence). The CDR3 bases are TGCGCCAGTAGTGCTAGCGGGAACACAGATACGCAGTATTTT. It codes for CASSASGNTDTQYF.

The CDR3 reads CASSLTPVSGYTF. In DNA form, the CDR3 reads TGTGCCAGCAGCTTAACGCCCGTAAGCGGCTACACCTTC. The J gene is TRBJ1-2, the V gene TRBV7-3; D uncertain. Trimming removed 0 bases from V and 8 bases from J, with 10 bases in between. There are 13 residues in the CDR3. The germline V gene has CDR1 SGHTA and CDR2 FQGTGA.

The chain uses TRBV19 and TRBJ2-2; the D gene is possibly TRBD1 (5 bases). V was cut by 3 bases and J by 1 base, with 9 bases left in between. Per the germline V gene, CDR1 is LNHDA and CDR2 is SQIVND (reference sequence). There are 15 residues in the CDR3. CDR3 sequence reads: CASSIGHWNTGELFF. The CDR3 coding sequence is TGTGCCAGTAGTATCGGACACTGGAACACCGGGGAGCTGTTTTTT.

This rearrangement joins TRBV20-1 to TRBJ1-2; 7 bases are shared with TRBD1. The germline V gene has CDR1 DFQATT and CDR2 SNEGSKA (reference sequence). This CDR3 comprises 13 residues. V lost 3 bases to trimming and J lost 8 bases; unmatched junction nucleotides: 9. Here the CDR3 reads CSASPGQVVGYTF. The CDR3 region has the DNA TGCAGTGCTAGTCCCGGACAGGTGGTCGGCTACACCTTC.

The rearrangement links TRBV7-9 to TRBJ2-4; weak D call: TRBD1 (5 bases). Germline V lookup: CDR1 SEHNR, CDR2 FQNEAQ (reference sequence). The CDR3 consists of 13 residues. The V gene lost 5 bases and the J gene lost 6 bases, with 11 bases spanning the gap. The CDR3 here is CASSPLQGNIQYF. The CDR3 coding sequence is TGTGCCAGCAGCCCACTCCAGGGAAACATTCAGTACTTC.

The rearrangement uses TRBV6-6 and TRBJ1-1, with 9 nucleotides matching TRBD1. The germline gives CDR1 MNHNY, CDR2 SVGAGI (reference sequence). Unmatched junction bases numbered 9, after V lost 6 bases and J lost 1 base. The CDR3 is made up of 16 amino acids. CDR3 nucleotides: TGTGCCAGCAGCCCGGGACAGGGAACCTGGAACACTGAAGCTTTCTTT. Its protein is CASSPGQGTWNTEAFF.

This chain links TRBV10-2 with TRBJ2-1; the D gene is possibly TRBD2 (5 bases). CDR3 length: 13 amino acids. V shed 6 bases and J shed 7 bases, with 13 bases lying between them. Looked up from germline, CDR1 is WSHSY and CDR2 is SAAADI. The CDR3 sequence: CASRGARVNEQFF. CDR3 nucleotides: TGCGCCAGCAGGGGAGCAAGGGTTAATGAGCAGTTCTTC.

The chain is built from TRBV5-1 and TRBJ2-5; TRBD2 matches at 9 bases. In germline, CDR1 is SGHRS, CDR2 YFSETQ. There are 16 residues in the CDR3. V trimming: 3 bases; J trimming: 2 bases; junction bases outside the gene matches: 8. The CDR3 DNA reads TGCGCCAGCAGCTACCAAGGACTAGCGCGGCAAGAGACCCAGTACTTC. Its protein product is CASSYQGLARQETQYF.

This chain joins TRBV12-5 and TRBJ1-1; D perhaps matches TRBD1 (6 bases). Germline V CDR1 and CDR2: LGHNT, FRNRAP. The V gene lost 2 bases and the J gene lost 2 bases, with 12 bases spanning the gap. The CDR3 runs to 15 residues. CDR3 sequence: CASGLWGGGNTEAFF. CDR3 bases: TGTGCTAGTGGTTTGTGGGGAGGGGGAAACACTGAAGCTTTCTTT.

The chain employs TRBV4-1 and TRBJ1-2, with D possibly being TRBD1 (6 bases). The germline gives CDR1 MGHRA, CDR2 YSYEKL. V gave up 3 bases and J gave up 8 bases, with 19 bases separating them. This CDR3 has 15 residues. The CDR3 DNA sequence: TGCGCCAGCAGCCAGAGTAGGGGGGGGTCCGGAGGCTACACCTTC. The encoded protein is CASSQSRGGSGGYTF.

The chain employs TRBV5-1 and TRBJ1-3; tentatively, D is TRBD1 (5 bases). The CDR3 contains 20 residues. The ends were cut back, 4 bases at V and 1 base at J, with 27 bases in the middle. Germline assignment: CDR1 SGHRS and CDR2 YFSETQ. The CDR3 DNA sequence: TGCGCCAGCAGCCCCGCGTCTCGGGGGGTGAACGGACTGTCTGGAAACACCATATATTTT. Amino acid sequence: CASSPASRGVNGLSGNTIYF. Based on the CDR3 plus reference TRBV5-1 and TRBJ1-3, the full variable domain is KAGVTQTPRYLIKTRGQQVTLSCSPISGHRSVSWYQQTPGQGLQFLFEYFSETQRNKGNFPGRFSGRQFSNSRSEMNVSTLELGDSALYLCASSPASRGVNGLSGNTIYFGEGSWLTVV.

The J gene is TRBJ2-5, the V gene TRBV28; 14 bases are shared with TRBD2. Germline V CDR1 and CDR2: MDHEN, SYDVKM. The CDR3 runs 19 residues. With V trimmed by 3 bases and J by 4 bases, 13 bases remained unmatched. CDR3 coding DNA: TGTGCCAGCAGTTTTCAGTTGGGGACTAGCGGGAGTGGGGGAGAGACCCAGTACTTC. It codes for CASSFQLGTSGSGGETQYF. The variable domain in full, completed from reference TRBV28 and TRBJ2-5, reads DVKVTQSSRYLVKRTGEKVFLECVQDMDHENMFWYRQDPGLGLRLIYFSYDVKMKEKGDIPEGYSVSREKKERFSLILESASTNQTSMYLCASSFQLGTSGSGGETQYFGPGTRLLVL.

This chain links TRBV9 with TRBJ1-6; unclear D gene. Looked up from germline, CDR1 is SGDLS and CDR2 is YYNGEE. The CDR3 contains 15 residues. With 0 bases removed from V and 8 bases from J, the gap between germline ends came to 12 bases. The CDR3 spells CASSVASTDYSPLHF. The CDR3 region has the DNA TGTGCCAGCAGCGTAGCTTCTACGGACTATTCACCCCTCCACTTT.

This chain connects TRBV5-1 to TRBJ2-3; weak D call: TRBD1 (5 bases). The CDR3 has 13 amino acids. Trimming took 5 bases from V and 3 from J, leaving 10 bases between them. Germline lookup yields CDR1 SGHRS and CDR2 YFSETQ. This CDR3 reads CASSGAVTDTQYF. The CDR3 nucleotides are TGCGCCAGCAGTGGGGCAGTTACAGATACGCAGTATTTT.